One sample yielded the 23 T cell receptor beta chains listed below, sequenced in a study of blood T cell repertoires in COVID-19. The assay was immunoSEQ multiplex PCR, and TCRdb's table has in-frame clones only and misses some. The sample shows some 250,000 clones, roughly nine tenths of them seen only once. The sequenced sample consisted of peripheral blood. These receptors were collected from a woman aged 30 to 39 with COVID-19, enrolled during active disease.

The chain couples TRBV5-1 to TRBJ1-2, with a possible D match to TRBD1 (5 bases). The CDR3 consists of 17 residues. Trimming pared 7 bases from V and 0 bases from J, leaving 22 bases between. Germline values: CDR1 SGHRS, CDR2 YFSETQ. The chain's CDR3 is CASARGGSAPANYGYTF. The CDR3 DNA is TGCGCCAGCGCCCGCGGGGGTAGTGCACCAGCTAACTATGGCTACACCTTC.

The gene calls are TRBV5-4 and TRBJ2-7; 7 bases fit TRBD2. V lost 3 bases to trimming and J lost 6 bases; unmatched junction nucleotides: 3. The CDR3 spans 12 residues. Germline loops: CDR1 SGHNT, CDR2 YYREEE (reference sequence). CDR3 sequence (DNA): TGTGCCAGCAGCTCCGGGGAGGGCGAGCAGTACTTC. This translates into CASSSGEGEQYF. The entire variable domain, with the rest obtained from reference TRBV5-4 and TRBJ2-7, is as follows: ETGVTQSPTHLIKTRGQQVTLRCSSQSGHNTVSWYQQALGQGPQFIFQYYREEENGRGNFPPRFSGLQFPNYSSELNVNALELDDSALYLCASSSGEGEQYFGPGTRLTVT.

CDR3 in amino acids: CASSTGQFATTDTQYF. CDR3 coding DNA: TGTGCCAGTAGCACTGGACAGTTCGCAACCACAGATACGCAGTATTTT. The chain combines TRBV19 with TRBJ2-3; D perhaps matches TRBD1 (6 bases). In germline, CDR1 is LNHDA, CDR2 SQIVND (reference sequence). The CDR3 spans 16 residues. V was cut by 6 bases and J by 2 bases, with 18 bases left in between.

V gene TRBV7-2 combines with J gene TRBJ2-3, with TRBD2 matching 12 bases. The germline CDR1 and CDR2 sequences are SGHTA and FQGNSA. The CDR3 loop spans 15 amino acids. Trimming at V came to 5 bases and at J to 4 bases, leaving 4 bases not matched to a gene. In DNA form, the CDR3 reads TGTGCCAGCAGCGCTCGACTAGCGGGGGCAGATACGCAGTATTTT. It encodes CASSARLAGADTQYF. The full variable domain, rest sourced from reference TRBV7-2 and TRBJ2-3, is GAGVSQSPSNKVTEKGKDVELRCDPISGHTALYWYRQSLGQGLEFLIYFQGNSAPDKSGLPSDRFSAERTGGSVSTLTIQRTQQEDSAVYLCASSARLAGADTQYFGPGTRLTVL.

The J gene is TRBJ1-2, the V gene TRBV6-5; 7 bases match TRBD1. Germline assignment: CDR1 MNHEY and CDR2 SVGAGI. CDR3 size: 14 residues. Trimming cost V 7 bases and J 0 bases; bases outside gene matches: 5. The CDR3: CASIKGAANYGYTF. DNA for the CDR3: TGTGCCAGCATAAAGGGGGCTGCTAACTATGGCTACACCTTC.

The rearrangement joins TRBV18 to TRBJ2-1, with TRBD1 matching over 8 bases. The germline V gene has CDR1 KGHSH and CDR2 LQKENI. J gave up 5 bases and V 1 base, and 7 bases lay outside the gene matches. The CDR3 totals 16 residues. The CDR3: CASSPLSRGLNNEQFF. CDR3 in DNA: TGTGCCAGCTCACCACTAAGCAGGGGGCTCAACAATGAGCAGTTCTTC.

The rearrangement links TRBV24-1 to TRBJ2-7; TRBD1 aligns across 7 bases. The junction had 14 bases not matched to a gene; V was cut back by 9 bases and J by 7 bases. Germline CDR1 is KGHDR and CDR2 is SFDVKD. The CDR3 has 14 amino acids. The CDR3 DNA is TGTGCCACCTCCCCAGGGCAGGGGGTCGGGGAGCAGTACTTC. It specifies CATSPGQGVGEQYF.

The V gene is TRBV29-1, the J gene TRBJ1-1; TRBD1 might be the D (6 bases). Trimming cost V 0 bases and J 10 bases, with 9 bases left between them. This CDR3 spans 11 amino acids. The germline CDR1 and CDR2 sequences are SQVTM and ANQGSEA. The CDR3 reads CSVEEGGGAFF. The CDR3 DNA reads as TGCAGCGTTGAAGAGGGAGGGGGAGCTTTCTTT. The full variable domain, its missing parts supplied by reference TRBV29-1 and TRBJ1-1, is SAVISQKPSRDICQRGTSLTIQCQVDSQVTMMFWYRQQPGQSLTLIATANQGSEATYESGFVIDKFPISRPNLTFSTLTVSNMSPEDSSIYLCSVEEGGGAFFGQGTRLTVV.

The rearrangement links TRBV7-6 to TRBJ1-3; D is perhaps TRBD1 (6 bases). V was clipped by 0 bases and J by 3 bases, with 9 bases between them. The CDR3 loop spans 15 amino acids. CDR1 is SGHVS and CDR2 is FNYEAQ in the germline V gene. The CDR3 nucleotides read TGTGCCAGCAGCTTAGCAAAGGGGGATGGAAACACCATATATTTT. Amino acid sequence: CASSLAKGDGNTIYF.

The chain links TRBV7-9 to TRBJ2-1; TRBD2 matches at 10 bases. The CDR3 has 14 amino acids. From germline, CDR1 is SEHNR and CDR2 FQNEAQ (reference sequence). With V trimmed by 4 bases and J by 7 bases, 4 bases remained unmatched. CDR3 in amino acids: CASSSLAGWNEQFF. The CDR3 nucleotides are TGTGCCAGCAGCTCACTAGCGGGGTGGAATGAGCAGTTCTTC.

This clone has only a few counts. The rearrangement uses TRBV11-3 and TRBJ2-7; no reliable D call. CDR1 is SGHNT, CDR2 YENEEA, per germline. Trimming shortened V by 2 bases and J by 7 bases, and 9 bases separated the two germline ends. The CDR3 is 12 amino acids. The CDR3: CASSLPFQEQYF. Written as DNA, the CDR3 is TGTGCCAGCAGCTTACCCTTTCAGGAGCAGTACTTC.

The rearrangement links TRBV5-4 to TRBJ2-5; 9 bases are a match to TRBD1. Germline assignment: CDR1 SGHNT and CDR2 YYREEE (reference sequence). The CDR3 has 15 residues. Losses at the gene ends were 4 bases for V and 5 bases for J; bases not matched to a gene: 9. The CDR3 is CASSARLDRGETQYF. The DNA for the CDR3 is TGTGCCAGCAGCGCCCGACTTGACAGGGGGGAGACCCAGTACTTC.

CDR3 nucleotides: TGTGCCAGCAGCCAAGAATGTTGGGCTATAATCCGCGGCACAGATACGCAGTATTTT. It codes for CASSQECWAIIRGTDTQYF. The genes are TRBV14 and TRBJ2-3, with D uncertain. The CDR3 consists of 19 residues. The V gene lost 0 bases and the J gene lost 1 base, with 20 bases spanning the gap. Germline lookup yields CDR1 SGHDN and CDR2 FVKESK.

This chain links TRBV2 with TRBJ1-6; TRBD1 might be the D (6 bases). Between the trimmed V and J ends, which lost 8 bases and 0 bases, there was a span of 11 bases. The CDR3 has 15 amino acids. CDR1 SNHLY and CDR2 FYNNEI come from the germline V gene. CDR3 bases: TGTGCCAGCGCCAGGACAGTCTCCTATAATTCACCCCTCCACTTT. Its protein is CASARTVSYNSPLHF.

The rearrangement uses TRBV19 and TRBJ2-2; 7 bases agree with TRBD2. Germline assignment: CDR1 LNHDA and CDR2 SQIVND (reference sequence). The V segment lost 10 bases and the J segment 6 bases; nucleotides outside the gene matches: 5. The CDR3 is made up of 12 amino acids. The CDR3 region is CATSGGAGELFF. CDR3 DNA: TGTGCCACTTCTGGGGGGGCCGGGGAGCTGTTTTTT.

The chain carries TRBV28 and TRBJ2-5; 10 positions match TRBD2. The CDR3 consists of 18 residues. V was clipped by 2 bases and J by 2 bases; unmatched bases: 11. Germline V gene data show CDR1 as MDHEN and CDR2 as SYDVKM. CDR3 bases: TGTGCCAGCAGTTTACGGTCTAGCGGGGGCTTGGGGCAAGAGACCCAGTACTTC. Encoded protein: CASSLRSSGGLGQETQYF.

V is TRBV2 and J is TRBJ1-5; D remains unclear. V gave up 6 bases and J gave up 0 bases, with 12 bases separating them. CDR1 and CDR2 from the germline V gene are SNHLY and FYNNEI. The CDR3 length is 15 residues. CDR3 coding DNA: TGTGCCAGCAGAGGCGGCGGAAATAGCAATCAGCCCCAGCATTTT. This translates into CASRGGGNSNQPQHF.

The J gene is TRBJ1-4, the V gene TRBV11-3, with TRBD1 as a possible D gene (5 bases). V lost 3 bases, J lost 8 bases, and 19 bases lay in between. This CDR3 has 16 residues. Germline loops: CDR1 SGHNT, CDR2 YENEEA. CDR3 DNA sequence: TGTGCCAGCAGCTTGGGCCCTCCGGGGGTCAGCGAAAAACTGTTTTTT. Translated: CASSLGPPGVSEKLFF.

DNA for the CDR3: TGTGCCAGCAGCACTCGGGACAGATTCTATGGCTACACCTTC. Its translation: CASSTRDRFYGYTF. The V call is TRBV9, the J call TRBJ1-2; TRBD1 matches 7 bases. Germline V gene lookup returns CDR1 SGDLS and CDR2 YYNGEE. The ends lost 4 bases at V and 4 bases at J; junction bases unmatched: 7. CDR3 size: 14 residues.

This chain uses TRBV28 with TRBJ2-2; a weak D match, TRBD1 (6 bases). This CDR3 is built from 13 residues. Germline lookup yields CDR1 MDHEN and CDR2 SYDVKM. Deletions cut 6 bases from V and 6 bases from J, with 11 bases between. The CDR3 is CASSLRGSGELFF. CDR3 nucleotides: TGTGCCAGCAGCCTCAGGGGTTCCGGGGAGCTGTTTTTT.

In its sample, this clone was seen a few times. The rearrangement joins TRBV18 to TRBJ2-3, with 10 bases identical to TRBD2. V lost 5 bases, J lost 5 bases, and 7 bases stayed unmatched. The CDR3 runs 15 residues. CDR1 and CDR2 from the germline V gene are KGHSH and LQKENI. CDR3 in amino acids: CASSKGLAAVDTQYF. In DNA form, the CDR3 reads TGTGCCAGCTCAAAAGGACTAGCGGCGGTAGATACGCAGTATTTT.

This rearrangement joins TRBV27 to TRBJ1-6, with 7 bases identical to TRBD1. V trimming: 6 bases; J trimming: 1 base; junction bases outside the gene matches: 6. The CDR3 spans 16 residues. The germline V gene encodes CDR1 MNHEY and CDR2 SMNVEV (reference sequence). The CDR3 is CASRKLTGSYNSPLHF. CDR3 nucleotide sequence: TGTGCCAGCAGAAAACTGACAGGGTCCTATAATTCACCCCTCCACTTT.

The gene calls are TRBV5-1 and TRBJ2-1; 7 bases are shared with TRBD1. Trimming removed 2 bases from V and 4 bases from J; junction bases left unmatched: 3. Germline V lookup: CDR1 SGHRS, CDR2 YFSETQ. This CDR3 comprises 14 residues. CDR3 coding DNA: TGCGCCAGCAGCTTCGAGGACAGGTACAATGAGCAGTTCTTC. Its protein product is CASSFEDRYNEQFF.